Here is one TCR beta chain with its context. The specificity of this receptor is unknown. Qualities for individual bases were not recorded, and no much larger clone is one base off. Compared with germline, V lacks 4 bases and J lacks 3 bases; bases without a gene match: 15. The CDR3 numbers 18 residues from cysteine through phenylalanine. The DNA shown is the 54-base CDR3, in frame from base 1. Per the germline V gene, SGHAT is the CDR1 and FQNNGV is the CDR2. This sample was included in a study of shared clonotypes between healthy human individuals (dated by TCRdb to between 2020 and 2021). A note on the overall study: A couple of women and a few men aged 18 to 49 years were included in the cohort. Leukapheresis yielded between about 0.9 and 10 billion PBMCs per donor. Blood TCR repertoires of about five healthy adults were deeply sequenced to estimate repertoire size and the extent of clonotype sharing between individuals. Libraries were prepared and TCR repertoires were sequenced by different laboratories using diverse techniques, in order to increase sequencing depth and limit assay-specific biases.

Using the deep immunoSEQ assay, TCR CDR3 regions were amplified from genomic DNA by multiplex PCR. Extracted genomic DNA from each cell subset was spread evenly across all wells of several immunoSEQ 96-well plates, with each plate serving as a replicate. For unsorted PBMC, each replicate PCR was loaded with about 280 ng genomic DNA, equivalent to 30,000 or so T cell genomes. Unsorted PBMC genomic DNA was sequenced across ten immunoSEQ deep assay plates. The purified libraries were quantified using a Qubit 3.0 fluorometer, sized with a Bioanalyzer 2100, and then quantified again using the KAPA Library Quantification kit. Every immunoSEQ 96-well plate was sequenced on a dedicated single-read 150-cycle Illumina NextSeq 550 flow cell. The paper's data handling went like this. The immunoSEQ output contained only junctional sequences without quality scores, so filtering could not match that applied to full-length reads. Sequences were annotated with PyIR, a Python wrapper for IgBLAST v1.9, and V/J genes and CDR3 were assigned using IMGT germline references. Reads with weak V/J assignments (E-value above 1e-6), missing CDR3, stop codons, out-of-frame junctions, or ambiguous translated residues were removed. V3J clonotypes were defined by identical inferred V gene, J gene, and CDR3 amino acid sequence. The percentage overlap between two repertoires was calculated by dividing the number of shared unique clonotypes by the size of the smaller repertoire. RTK rarefaction, the Chao1 estimator, and Recon v2.1 estimates of unobserved clonotypes were used to assess repertoire richness. The table comes from immuneACCESS by way of TCRdb, which keeps in-frame sequences with V and J called. Part of the clones is missing from these tables; in studies checked, under half for an unresolved V gene and the rest for unknown reasons. The DNA was the basis for D and trimming; V, J and clone size are from that table. In all, the sample holds about 490,000 clones, and roughly 78% of those were seen once. The top ten hold approximately 12% of the sample.

General conclusions and limits of the study: Pairwise subsampling led to the expectation that sequencing depth would affect the degree of clonotype sharing among donors. Because the study included only a small number of donors, the genetic and exposure-history diversity represented was limited. Sampling was restricted to blood, and TCR repertoires in tissue are likely to differ from TCR repertoires in blood.

Donors were healthy HIV-negative adults with no recently reported acute infections or vaccinations. Only Caucasian adults living in Nashville, Tennessee, USA were represented among the donors. In the unsorted samples, 85 million to 100 million PBMCs were counted, and genomic DNA was extracted using the QIAamp DNA Blood Mini kit. Blood was obtained by leukapheresis, after which PBMCs were separated by Ficoll-Histopaque density gradient centrifugation and cryopreserved in liquid nitrogen vapor phase. What was sequenced was PBMCs. The rearrangement combines TRBV11-2 with TRBJ1-5, and TRBD1 matches 7 of the central bases. This TCR was sampled from a woman between 40 and 55 years old in good health. Some clones in this sample may be carry-over from other donors' samples. This receptor carries the CDR3 CASSSVGREDRLNQPQHF. The sequenced DNA is TGTGCCAGCAGCTCAGTCGGAAGGGAGGACAGGCTCAATCAGCCCCAGCATTTT.